The 32 T cell receptor beta chains reported below all come from one sample, sequenced in a study of blood T cell repertoires in COVID-19. Using immunoSEQ multiplex PCR, the repertoire was profiled, and TCRdb retains in-frame clones only, with some absent. This table has some 240,000 clones, approximately 92% appearing once. The sample taken for sequencing was peripheral blood. These receptors all stem from a middle-aged woman who had recovered from COVID-19.

This chain uses TRBV3-1 (or the pseudogene TRBV3-2) with TRBJ2-1; TRBD1 might be the D (5 bases). Trimming shortened V by 0 bases and J by 7 bases, and 10 bases separated the two germline ends. The V gene's germline CDR1 is LGHDT and CDR2 YNNKEL (reference sequence). CDR3 length equals 14 residues. CDR3 coding DNA: TGTGCCAGCAGCCAAGATCTTTCAGGGAATGAGCAGTTCTTC. Protein product: CASSQDLSGNEQFF.

This chain joins TRBV19 and TRBJ2-3; 13 nucleotides line up with TRBD2. Germline CDR1 reads LNHDA; CDR2 reads SQIVND (reference sequence). This CDR3 has 17 amino acids. The ends lost 5 bases at V and 4 bases at J; junction bases unmatched: 9. CDR3 DNA sequence: TGTGCCAGTAGTCCTACCGGACTAGCGGGAGTCGCAGATACGCAGTATTTT. Translated: CASSPTGLAGVADTQYF.

This chain joins TRBV10-3 and TRBJ1-1, with TRBD1 matching over 7 bases. This CDR3 is built from 13 residues. The ends lost 3 bases at V and 8 bases at J; junction bases unmatched: 6. CDR1 ENHRY and CDR2 SYGVKD come from the germline V gene. CDR3 coding DNA: TGTGCCATCAGTGACGACAGGGCTTCGGAAGCTTTCTTT. Residues: CAISDDRASEAFF.

J is TRBJ2-3 and V is TRBV7-3; D gene uncertain. Germline lookup yields CDR1 SGHTA and CDR2 FQGTGA. The CDR3 has 15 amino acids. V shed 1 base and J shed 2 bases, with 10 bases lying between them. This CDR3 is CASSLNGISTDTQYF. In DNA, the CDR3 is TGTGCCAGCAGCTTAAATGGCATTTCCACAGATACGCAGTATTTT.

The V gene is TRBV18, the J gene TRBJ1-6; 7 nucleotides line up with TRBD1. The CDR3 loop spans 13 amino acids. V trimming: 7 bases; J trimming: 9 bases; junction bases outside the gene matches: 6. CDR1 KGHSH and CDR2 LQKENI come from the germline V gene. The CDR3 region has the DNA TGTGCCAGCTACGAAGGGGGCGGTTCACCCCTCCACTTT. Its translation is CASYEGGGSPLHF.

The genes are TRBV7-7 and TRBJ1-2, with D possibly TRBD1 on 5 matching bases. The CDR3 consists of 15 residues. The ends were cut back, 2 bases at V and 0 bases at J, with 10 bases in the middle. Germline V gives CDR1 SSHAT, CDR2 FNYEAQ (reference sequence). CDR3 region: CASSLRGKTNYGYTF. As DNA, the CDR3 is TGTGCCAGCAGCTTAAGGGGTAAGACTAACTATGGCTACACCTTC.

The chain carries TRBV27 and TRBJ2-7; tentatively, D is TRBD1 (6 bases). Looked up from germline, CDR1 is MNHEY and CDR2 is SMNVEV (reference sequence). CDR3 length equals 18 residues. Trimming pared 4 bases from V and 4 bases from J, leaving 26 bases between. The CDR3 DNA sequence: TGTGCCAGCAGTTCGATTGAGCTGAAACCGGGACAAGTATACGAGCAGTACTTC. It codes for CASSSIELKPGQVYEQYF.

The rearrangement uses TRBV30 and TRBJ1-1; tentatively, D is TRBD1 (5 bases). V dropped 1 base and J dropped 3 bases, with 9 bases sitting between them. The CDR3 is 13 amino acids. Germline CDR1 is GTSNPN and CDR2 is SVGIG (reference sequence). CDR3 DNA: TGTGCCTGGAGTGCCAAAGGGGACACTGAAGCTTTCTTT. This translates into CAWSAKGDTEAFF.

This chain joins TRBV27 and TRBJ1-6; no firm D call. Trimming left V 7 bases short and J 8 bases short, with 15 bases between. Germline CDR1 and CDR2: MNHEY and SMNVEV (reference sequence). The CDR3 is made up of 14 amino acids. The CDR3 coding sequence is TGTGCCAGCACTGATGCGGTGTCTTATTCACCCCTCCACTTT. Its protein is CASTDAVSYSPLHF.

The chain has TRBV10-2 and TRBJ2-3; D not resolved. The V end was cut by 1 base, the J end by 6 bases, with 11 bases between. This CDR3 comprises 14 residues. Germline-derived CDR1 and CDR2 are WSHSY and SAAADI. CDR3 coding DNA: TGCGCCAGCAGTGAGTTGAGGAGTGAGGATACGCAGTATTTT. Amino acid sequence: CASSELRSEDTQYF.

This clone appeared once. The chain recombines TRBV19 with TRBJ1-5; D not resolved. The CDR3 is made up of 15 amino acids. Germline-derived CDR1 and CDR2 are LNHDA and SQIVND (reference sequence). V shed 6 bases and J shed 1 base, with 13 bases lying between them. The CDR3 loop is CASSPTAGSNQPQHF. CDR3 sequence (DNA): TGTGCCAGTAGCCCAACCGCGGGCAGCAATCAGCCCCAGCATTTT. The whole variable domain, remainder taken from reference TRBV19 and TRBJ1-5, is DGGITQSPKYLFRKEGQNVTLSCEQNLNHDAMYWYRQDPGQGLRLIYYSQIVNDFQKGDIAEGYSVSREKKESFPLTVTSAQKNPTAFYLCASSPTAGSNQPQHFGDGTRLSIL.

The gene calls are TRBV9 and TRBJ2-1, with TRBD2 matching 7 bases. The CDR3 loop spans 16 amino acids. Germline-derived CDR1 and CDR2 are SGDLS and YYNGEE. V was clipped by 4 bases and J by 4 bases; unmatched bases: 11. The CDR3 loop reads CASSPLGLAEYNEQFF. CDR3 nucleotide sequence: TGTGCCAGCAGCCCCCTTGGGCTAGCGGAATACAATGAGCAGTTCTTC. The full variable domain, with the rest looked up from reference TRBV9 and TRBJ2-1, is DSGVTQTPKHLITATGQRVTLRCSPRSGDLSVYWYQQSLDQGLQFLIQYYNGEERAKGNILERFSAQQFPDLHSELNLSSLELGDSALYFCASSPLGLAEYNEQFFGPGTRLTVL.

The rearrangement uses TRBV7-6 and TRBJ2-5; a possible D gene is TRBD1 (6 bases). Between the trimmed V and J ends, which lost 3 bases and 2 bases, there was a span of 16 bases. The germline gives CDR1 SGHVS, CDR2 FNYEAQ. The CDR3 has 16 amino acids. DNA of the CDR3: TGTGCCAGCAGCTTGGGGGCTGGGGGCAGGCAAGAGACCCAGTACTTC. Translated: CASSLGAGGRQETQYF.

The chain uses TRBV27 and TRBJ1-5; no clear D. The CDR3 runs to 17 residues. Germline V gene lookup returns CDR1 MNHEY and CDR2 SMNVEV (reference sequence). V lost 5 bases and J lost 11, with 28 bases in between. The CDR3 is CASSPLAASVSPHSQHF. The CDR3 bases are TGTGCCAGCAGTCCCCTGGCAGCGTCGGTATCCCCCCACTCCCAGCATTTT.

The V gene is TRBV3-1 (or the pseudogene TRBV3-2), the J gene TRBJ1-2; tentatively, D is TRBD1 (5 bases). The length of the CDR3 is 12 residues. V was trimmed by 5 bases and J by 10 bases, leaving 14 bases between them. Germline CDR1 LGHDT, CDR2 YNNKEL (reference sequence). The CDR3 loop reads CASSFGARPYTF. The CDR3 DNA is TGTGCCAGCAGCTTTGGGGCCCGTCCCTACACCTTC.

V gene TRBV6-1 combines with J gene TRBJ2-5; D remains unclear. Trimming cost V 6 bases and J 3 bases, with 8 bases left between them. Germline CDR1 and CDR2: MNHNS and SASEGT. There are 12 residues in the CDR3. The chain's CDR3 is CASRTAKETQYF. The CDR3 DNA reads as TGTGCCAGCAGAACCGCTAAAGAGACCCAGTACTTC.

This chain joins TRBV10-3 and TRBJ2-1, with 8 bases fitting TRBD1. Germline trimming cut 5 bases from V and 10 bases from J; bases unmatched to any gene: 10. This CDR3 contains 14 residues. Germline CDR1 and CDR2: ENHRY and SYGVKD. CDR3 DNA: TGTGCCATCAGTAATAAGGACAGGGTTGGGGAGCAGTTCTTC. Translating it yields CAISNKDRVGEQFF.

The chain has TRBV24-1 and TRBJ2-1, with TRBD2 matching over 7 bases. The CDR3 has 18 amino acids. Germline CDR1 and CDR2: KGHDR and SFDVKD. V lost 4 bases and J lost 0; bases outside the gene matches: 11. In DNA form, the CDR3 reads TGTGCCACCAGTGACCCTACCCGAGCGGGGTCCTCCTACAATGAGCAGTTCTTC. Translation gives CATSDPTRAGSSYNEQFF.

The V call is TRBV5-4, the J call TRBJ2-7; 8 positions match TRBD2. This CDR3 contains 14 residues. Germline values: CDR1 SGHNT, CDR2 YYREEE (reference sequence). The V gene end was trimmed by 0 bases and the J gene end by 6 bases; junction bases not matched to a gene: 5. The CDR3 DNA follows: TGTGCCAGCAGCTTGGTAGGACTAGCTAGCGAGCAGTACTTC. Translation: CASSLVGLASEQYF.

The chain links TRBV6-5 to TRBJ1-2; 8 bases align to TRBD1. This CDR3 is built from 13 residues. V shed 5 bases and J 4 bases; nucleotides not matched to a gene: 3. Germline CDR1 and CDR2: MNHEY and SVGAGI. The CDR3: CASSLTGVYGYTF. The CDR3 nucleotides are TGTGCCAGCAGTCTGACAGGGGTCTATGGCTACACCTTC.

The gene calls are TRBV5-5 and TRBJ1-1, with D perhaps TRBD1 (5 bases). This CDR3 contains 14 residues. V lost 5 bases to trimming and J lost 1 base, with 12 bases between them. Germline CDR1 SGHKS, CDR2 YYEKEE (reference sequence). Here the CDR3 DNA reads TGTGCCAGCAGGAAGCCAACAGGGAACACTGAAGCTTTCTTT. Protein sequence: CASRKPTGNTEAFF.

The V gene is TRBV7-2, the J gene TRBJ2-3; D not certain. Trimming took off 5 bases at V and 8 bases at J, with 14 bases between the two ends. Germline lookup yields CDR1 SGHTA and CDR2 FQGNSA. This CDR3 has 13 residues. The CDR3 bases are TGTGCCAGCAGCCGCGGCAGATCTGGTACGCAGTATTTT. Its protein is CASSRGRSGTQYF.

The J gene is TRBJ1-1, the V gene TRBV5-4; 12 positions agree with TRBD1. The V and J ends lost 1 base and 6 bases, in that order; junction bases with no gene match: 10. CDR3 length equals 17 residues. Germline V CDR1 and CDR2: SGHNT, YYREEE (reference sequence). CDR3 DNA: TGTGCCAGCAGCTTGCCCCGGGACAGGGGGCTGGGAGCTGAAGCTTTCTTT. It codes for CASSLPRDRGLGAEAFF.

The V gene is TRBV4-1, the J gene TRBJ2-1, with D possibly TRBD2 on 7 matching bases. Trimming cost V 8 bases and J 0 bases, with 17 bases left between them. The CDR3 has 16 residues. Germline assignment: CDR1 MGHRA and CDR2 YSYEKL. The CDR3 coding sequence is TGCGCCAGCGATAAGGGGGGAGGGGGCTCCTACAATGAGCAGTTCTTC. Amino acid sequence: CASDKGGGGSYNEQFF.

This clone has ten or more counts. The chain carries TRBV7-3 and TRBJ1-1; D perhaps matches TRBD1 (5 bases). This CDR3 spans 13 amino acids. The germline CDR1 and CDR2 sequences are SGHTA and FQGTGA. V lost 2 bases and J 6 bases, leaving 10 bases between the germline ends. This CDR3 reads CASSLDKGSEAFF. CDR3 nucleotide sequence: TGTGCCAGCAGCTTAGATAAGGGGTCTGAAGCTTTCTTT.

The chain couples TRBV29-1 to TRBJ1-1; a weak D match, TRBD1 (5 bases). In germline, CDR1 is SQVTM, CDR2 ANQGSEA. Trimming shortened V by 2 bases and J by 5 bases, and 9 bases separated the two germline ends. The CDR3 spans 12 residues. CDR3 sequence reads: CSVEQGATEAFF. Here the CDR3 DNA reads TGCAGCGTTGAACAGGGCGCGACTGAAGCTTTCTTT.

V gene TRBV9 combines with J gene TRBJ2-1; weak D call: TRBD2 (6 bases). V was trimmed by 3 bases and J by 7 bases, leaving 20 bases between them. This CDR3 comprises 16 residues. Per the germline V gene, CDR1 is SGDLS and CDR2 is YYNGEE. CDR3 coding DNA: TGTGCCAGCAGCGCCCCTTTGGGGGGTAGACGGAATGAGCAGTTCTTC. The encoded protein is CASSAPLGGRRNEQFF.

Only one count was recorded for this clone. V and J are TRBV10-3 and TRBJ2-2, with D perhaps TRBD2 (6 bases). The V gene lost 5 bases and the J gene lost 4 bases, with 8 bases spanning the gap. There are 13 residues in the CDR3. From germline, CDR1 is ENHRY and CDR2 SYGVKD. The CDR3 spells CAISRLVTGELFF. Here the CDR3 DNA reads TGTGCCATCAGTCGACTAGTCACCGGGGAGCTGTTTTTT.

V gene TRBV5-5 combines with J gene TRBJ2-7; 7 nucleotides match TRBD1. Germline-derived CDR1 and CDR2 are SGHKS and YYEKEE (reference sequence). The CDR3 runs 14 residues. V lost 1 base, J lost 4 bases, and 5 bases stayed unmatched. For the CDR3, the DNA is TGTGCCAGCAGCTTGCTGGGACAGAAGTACGAGCAGTACTTC. Translated, it gives CASSLLGQKYEQYF.

V is TRBV30 and J is TRBJ2-7; D unresolved. Germline lookup yields CDR1 GTSNPN and CDR2 SVGIG (reference sequence). This CDR3 has 12 amino acids. Trimming took off 4 bases at V and 0 bases at J, with 7 bases between the two ends. CDR3 sequence: CAWTPSSYEQYF. The CDR3 coding sequence is TGTGCCTGGACCCCCAGCTCCTACGAGCAGTACTTC. Based on the CDR3 plus reference TRBV30 and TRBJ2-7, the full variable domain is SQTIHQWPATLVQPVGSPLSLECTVEGTSNPNLYWYRQAAGRGLQLLFYSVGIGQISSEVPQNLSASRPQDRQFILSSKKLLLSDSGFYLCAWTPSSYEQYFGPGTRLTVT.

The rearrangement uses TRBV7-9 and TRBJ1-5, with D perhaps TRBD1 (6 bases). Germline V gives CDR1 SEHNR, CDR2 FQNEAQ (reference sequence). V lost 1 base to trimming and J lost 12 bases, with 10 bases between them. The CDR3 covers 12 residues. In DNA form, the CDR3 reads TGTGCCAGCAGCTTAGAAGGGGGACGCCAGCATTTT. Its protein is CASSLEGGRQHF.

The chain uses TRBV6-5 and TRBJ2-3; tentative D call: TRBD1 (5 bases). From germline, CDR1 is MNHEY and CDR2 SVGAGI. Trimming left V 10 bases short and J 0 bases short, with 14 bases between. The CDR3 loop spans 14 amino acids. CDR3 nucleotides: TGTGCCACCGCATGGGGCAGAAGCACAGATACGCAGTATTTT. Translated: CATAWGRSTDTQYF.